These T cell receptor beta chains were read from a single sample in a study of identical twins. From the 5' RACE reads, TCRdb called clonotypes with MiXCR, one entry per CDR3 protein. The sample includes approximately 500,000 distinct CDR3 sequences, 20% to 30% of them seen just once. The same sample was also studied in work on T cells expressing NK-cell markers.

Sequences were obtained from CD4+ T cells sorted from blood. The receptors here all came from a woman between 18 and 29 years old in good health. CDR3s include the opening cysteine and the closing phenylalanine or tryptophan. The order of the fields is CDR3 protein, CDR3 DNA, J gene, V gene, D gene, clone size. A D gene is named only where the DNA matches it firmly. Size is omitted from some rows. Given values are once, few, many or a class for expanded clones.

cdr3_aa: CASSLRDSLYEQYF
cdr3_nt: TGTGCCAGCAGCCTCCGGGACAGTTTATACGAGCAGTACTTC
j_call: TRBJ2-7
v_call: TRBV11-3
d_call: TRBD1
clone_size: -

cdr3_aa: CASSPRQVSSTDTQYF
cdr3_nt: TGTGCCAGCAGCCCCAGACAGGTTTCTAGCACAGATACGCAGTATTTT
j_call: TRBJ2-3
v_call: TRBV7-9
d_call: -
clone_size: -

cdr3_aa: CATEGTTENEQYF
cdr3_nt: TGTGCCACCGAGGGGACTACGGAAAACGAGCAGTACTTC
j_call: TRBJ2-7
v_call: TRBV10-3
d_call: TRBD2
clone_size: few

cdr3_aa: CASSPGPGFNQPQHF
cdr3_nt: TGTGCCAGCAGCCCCGGCCCAGGGTTCAATCAGCCCCAGCATTTT
j_call: TRBJ1-5
v_call: TRBV12-3/TRBV12-4
d_call: -
clone_size: few

cdr3_aa: CATSPRRAYEQYF
cdr3_nt: TGTGCCACCTCGCCGCGCCGCGCCTACGAGCAGTACTTC
j_call: TRBJ2-7
v_call: TRBV12-3/TRBV12-4
d_call: -
clone_size: few

cdr3_aa: CSAADPRGLYYEQYF
cdr3_nt: TGCAGTGCTGCGGACCCTAGGGGTCTTTACTACGAGCAGTACTTC
j_call: TRBJ2-7
v_call: TRBV20-1
d_call: -
clone_size: few

cdr3_aa: CASSYQRSSYNEQFF
cdr3_nt: TGTGCCAGCAGTTACCAGAGGAGCTCCTACAATGAGCAGTTCTTC
j_call: TRBJ2-1
v_call: TRBV6-5
d_call: -
clone_size: few

cdr3_aa: CSARGYPDTQYF
cdr3_nt: TGCAGTGCTAGAGGGTACCCAGATACGCAGTATTTT
j_call: TRBJ2-3
v_call: TRBV20-1
d_call: -
clone_size: -

cdr3_aa: CSAIRSEAYGYTF
cdr3_nt: TGCAGTGCTATTAGGTCAGAAGCTTATGGCTACACCTTC
j_call: TRBJ1-2
v_call: TRBV20-1
d_call: -
clone_size: -

cdr3_aa: CASRIENRPDQPQHF
cdr3_nt: TGTGCCAGCAGGATCGAGAACAGACCGGATCAGCCCCAGCATTTT
j_call: TRBJ1-5
v_call: TRBV2
d_call: -
clone_size: -

cdr3_aa: CASRHRSELGTDTQYF
cdr3_nt: TGCGCCAGCAGGCACCGGTCGGAGTTGGGCACAGATACGCAGTATTTT
j_call: TRBJ2-3
v_call: TRBV5-1
d_call: -
clone_size: few

cdr3_aa: CASSVGTGGTDTQYF
cdr3_nt: TGTGCCAGCAGCGTAGGAACGGGAGGCACAGATACGCAGTATTTT
j_call: TRBJ2-3
v_call: TRBV9
d_call: -
clone_size: -

cdr3_aa: CASREDSEPGELFF
cdr3_nt: TGTGCCAGCAGGGAGGACAGCGAACCCGGGGAGCTGTTTTTT
j_call: TRBJ2-2
v_call: TRBV12-3/TRBV12-4
d_call: -
clone_size: -

cdr3_aa: CASTRRGPEPQHF
cdr3_nt: TGCGCCAGCACCAGGAGGGGGCCGGAGCCCCAGCATTTT
j_call: TRBJ1-5
v_call: TRBV4-3
d_call: TRBD1
clone_size: few

cdr3_aa: CSARDRGSYNEQFF
cdr3_nt: TGCAGTGCTAGAGATCGGGGCAGTTACAATGAGCAGTTCTTC
j_call: TRBJ2-1
v_call: TRBV20-1
d_call: -
clone_size: -

cdr3_aa: CASSLVVEETQYF
cdr3_nt: TGCGCCAGCAGCTTGGTGGTAGAAGAGACCCAGTACTTC
j_call: TRBJ2-5
v_call: TRBV5-1
d_call: -
clone_size: many

cdr3_aa: CASSEEIGGYGYTF
cdr3_nt: TGTGCCAGCAGTGAAGAAATAGGGGGTTATGGCTACACCTTC
j_call: TRBJ1-2
v_call: TRBV6-1
d_call: -
clone_size: -

cdr3_aa: CAISESAGLGTQYF
cdr3_nt: TGTGCCATCAGTGAGTCAGCGGGGTTGGGGACCCAGTACTTC
j_call: TRBJ2-5
v_call: TRBV10-3
d_call: TRBD2
clone_size: -

cdr3_aa: CSARDIRGIQDTQYF
cdr3_nt: TGCAGTGCTAGAGATATAAGGGGGATTCAGGATACGCAGTATTTT
j_call: TRBJ2-3
v_call: TRBV20-1
d_call: -
clone_size: -

cdr3_aa: CASSLGGTGPIDTQYF
cdr3_nt: TGCGCCAGCAGCTTGGGTGGAACAGGTCCGATAGATACGCAGTATTTT
j_call: TRBJ2-3
v_call: TRBV5-1
d_call: -
clone_size: -

cdr3_aa: CASSADSNTGELFF
cdr3_nt: TGCGCCAGCAGCGCGGACAGCAACACCGGGGAGCTGTTTTTT
j_call: TRBJ2-2
v_call: TRBV5-1
d_call: -
clone_size: -

cdr3_aa: CASSPFSLVNNEQFF
cdr3_nt: TGTGCCAGCAGCCCCTTCTCGCTAGTAAACAATGAGCAGTTCTTC
j_call: TRBJ2-1
v_call: TRBV5-4
d_call: -
clone_size: many

cdr3_aa: CASTPLPGGELFF
cdr3_nt: TGTGCCAGCACCCCTCTGCCTGGCGGGGAGCTGTTTTTT
j_call: TRBJ2-2
v_call: TRBV25-1
d_call: -
clone_size: -

cdr3_aa: CARQDSNQPQHF
cdr3_nt: TGTGCCAGACAGGATAGCAATCAGCCCCAGCATTTT
j_call: TRBJ1-5
v_call: TRBV6-1
d_call: -
clone_size: few

cdr3_aa: CASSLAVNTGELFF
cdr3_nt: TGCGCCAGCAGCTTAGCAGTGAACACCGGGGAGCTGTTTTTT
j_call: TRBJ2-2
v_call: TRBV5-1
d_call: -
clone_size: many

cdr3_aa: CASSSRGTSGLTAGDTQYF
cdr3_nt: TGTGCCAGCAGCTCAAGAGGGACTAGCGGGCTCACGGCGGGGGATACGCAGTATTTT
j_call: TRBJ2-3
v_call: TRBV7-3
d_call: TRBD2
clone_size: -

cdr3_aa: CASNRERLAYEQYF
cdr3_nt: TGTGCCAGCAACAGGGAACGACTCGCCTACGAGCAGTACTTC
j_call: TRBJ2-7
v_call: TRBV5-6
d_call: -
clone_size: -

cdr3_aa: CASKERGHQPQHF
cdr3_nt: TGTGCCAGCAAGGAAAGGGGGCATCAGCCCCAGCATTTT
j_call: TRBJ1-5
v_call: TRBV6-6
d_call: TRBD1
clone_size: few

cdr3_aa: CAISPGQGVYEQYF
cdr3_nt: TGTGCCATCAGTCCGGGACAGGGCGTATACGAGCAGTACTTC
j_call: TRBJ2-7
v_call: TRBV10-3
d_call: TRBD1
clone_size: -

cdr3_aa: CATSDLEGGEQFF
cdr3_nt: TGTGCCACCAGTGACCTTGAGGGGGGTGAGCAGTTCTTC
j_call: TRBJ2-1
v_call: TRBV24-1
d_call: -
clone_size: -

cdr3_aa: CASSRARGRETQYF
cdr3_nt: TGTGCCAGCAGCCGAGCCAGGGGGCGAGAGACCCAGTACTTC
j_call: TRBJ2-5
v_call: TRBV4-2
d_call: TRBD1
clone_size: -

cdr3_aa: CASSPPGHRKETQYF
cdr3_nt: TGTGCCAGCAGTCCTCCGGGACATAGAAAAGAGACCCAGTACTTC
j_call: TRBJ2-5
v_call: TRBV28
d_call: -
clone_size: few

cdr3_aa: CATSDPSGGVNNEQFF
cdr3_nt: TGTGCCACCAGTGACCCCAGCGGGGGCGTTAACAATGAGCAGTTCTTC
j_call: TRBJ2-1
v_call: TRBV24-1
d_call: TRBD2
clone_size: few

cdr3_aa: CASSPGSAGKAEAFF
cdr3_nt: TGTGCCAGCAGCCCCGGATCGGCAGGGAAAGCTGAAGCTTTCTTT
j_call: TRBJ1-1
v_call: TRBV5-6
d_call: -
clone_size: -

cdr3_aa: CASRLQGGNTEAFF
cdr3_nt: TGTGCCAGCAGACTACAGGGGGGAAACACTGAAGCTTTCTTT
j_call: TRBJ1-1
v_call: TRBV6-1
d_call: TRBD1
clone_size: few

cdr3_aa: CASSLERGGKDTQYF
cdr3_nt: TGTGCCAGCAGTTTGGAGCGGGGGGGCAAGGATACGCAGTATTTT
j_call: TRBJ2-3
v_call: TRBV12-3/TRBV12-4
d_call: TRBD2
clone_size: few

cdr3_aa: CASTRGVTEQFF
cdr3_nt: TGTGCCAGCACCCGCGGCGTGACTGAGCAGTTCTTC
j_call: TRBJ2-1
v_call: TRBV12-3/TRBV12-4
d_call: -
clone_size: few

cdr3_aa: CASRGGLAYTGELFF
cdr3_nt: TGTGCCAGCCGGGGAGGACTAGCGTACACCGGGGAGCTGTTTTTT
j_call: TRBJ2-2
v_call: TRBV6-1
d_call: TRBD2
clone_size: few

cdr3_aa: CASSLQQGVSYEQYF
cdr3_nt: TGTGCCAGCAGCTTACAACAGGGGGTTTCCTACGAGCAGTACTTC
j_call: TRBJ2-7
v_call: TRBV7-2
d_call: TRBD1
clone_size: few

cdr3_aa: CASSQGTLTDTQYF
cdr3_nt: TGCGCCAGCAGCCAAGGGACTCTCACAGATACGCAGTATTTT
j_call: TRBJ2-3
v_call: TRBV4-3
d_call: -
clone_size: -

cdr3_aa: CATSDPTTGNTEQFF
cdr3_nt: TGTGCCACCAGTGATCCAACGACAGGGAACACTGAGCAGTTCTTC
j_call: TRBJ2-1
v_call: TRBV24-1
d_call: TRBD1
clone_size: -

cdr3_aa: CASSLSGGRGTGELFF
cdr3_nt: TGTGCCAGCAGTTTATCAGGGGGAAGAGGCACCGGGGAGCTGTTTTTT
j_call: TRBJ2-2
v_call: TRBV12-3/TRBV12-4
d_call: TRBD1
clone_size: few

cdr3_aa: CAIGGLNTGELFF
cdr3_nt: TGTGCCATCGGGGGATTGAACACCGGGGAGCTGTTTTTT
j_call: TRBJ2-2
v_call: TRBV10-3
d_call: -
clone_size: few